This passage covers 4 T cell receptor beta chains from one sample sequenced in a study of T cells of healthy individuals. MiXCR was run by TCRdb on the 5' RACE reads, yielding one entry per CDR3 protein. The sample has around 53,000 distinct CDR3 sequences, roughly 14% seen once; the top ten hold about 16%. All receptors derive from a human donor in good health.

This clonotype came up a few times. V and J are TRBV29-1 and TRBJ2-3; 8 bases map to TRBD2. The junction had 11 bases not matched to a gene; V was cut back by 2 bases and J by 7 bases. The CDR3 consists of 15 residues. Germline CDR1 reads SQVTM; CDR2 reads ANQGSEA. CDR3 bases: TGCAGCGTTGAAAGGGGTAGCGGGAAGGGAAATACGCAGTATTTT. It specifies CSVERGSGKGNTQYF.

J is TRBJ2-3 and V is TRBV30; D possibly uses TRBD1 or TRBD2 (6 bases each). The germline V gene encodes CDR1 GTSNPN and CDR2 SVGIG (reference sequence). There are 13 residues in the CDR3. V gave up 5 bases and J gave up 5 bases, with 14 bases separating them. The CDR3 reads CAWARGGQDTQYF. CDR3 bases: TGTGCCTGGGCCAGAGGGGGGCAAGATACGCAGTATTTT.

This clonotype was seen repeatedly, ten times or more. J is TRBJ2-3 and V is TRBV7-9; the match to TRBD2 covers 7 bases. The V gene's germline CDR1 is SEHNR and CDR2 FQNEAQ (reference sequence). V lost 5 bases and J lost 6; bases outside the gene matches: 8. CDR3 length equals 14 residues. The CDR3 DNA follows: TGTGCCAGCAGCCCTAGCGGCCGACCCGATACGCAGTATTTT. It translates to CASSPSGRPDTQYF.

The table lists this clonotype with many counts. The V and J genes are TRBV10-3 and TRBJ1-1; no clear D gene. CDR3 length equals 15 residues. Per the germline V gene, CDR1 is ENHRY and CDR2 is SYGVKD. With 0 bases removed from V and 1 base from J, the gap between germline ends came to 9 bases. CDR3 sequence reads: CAISESPAGNTEAFF. The CDR3 region has the DNA TGTGCCATCAGTGAGTCGCCCGCCGGGAACACTGAAGCTTTCTTT.